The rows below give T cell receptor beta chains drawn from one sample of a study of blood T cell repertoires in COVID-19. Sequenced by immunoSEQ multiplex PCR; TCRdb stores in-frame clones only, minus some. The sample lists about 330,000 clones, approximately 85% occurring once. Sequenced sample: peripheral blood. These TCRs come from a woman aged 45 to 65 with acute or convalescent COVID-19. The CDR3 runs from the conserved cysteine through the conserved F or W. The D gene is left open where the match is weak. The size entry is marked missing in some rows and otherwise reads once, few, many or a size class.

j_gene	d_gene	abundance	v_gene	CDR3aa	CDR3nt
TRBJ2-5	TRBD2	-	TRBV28	CASSFQGAGAARETQYF	TGTGCCAGCAGTTTTCAGGGTGCGGGAGCCGCGAGAGAGACCCAGTACTTC
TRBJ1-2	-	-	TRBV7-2	CASSFPTVDYGYTF	TGTGCCAGCAGCTTCCCGACAGTAGACTATGGCTACACCTTC
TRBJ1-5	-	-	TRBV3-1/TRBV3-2	CASSQGPGNQPQHF	TGTGCCAGCAGCCAAGGCCCAGGGAATCAGCCCCAGCATTTT
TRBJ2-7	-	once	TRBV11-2	CASSLGTEAYEQYF	TGTGCCAGCAGCTTAGGGACAGAGGCCTACGAGCAGTACTTC
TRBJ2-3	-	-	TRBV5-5	CASSLVVETDTQYF	TGTGCCAGCAGCTTGGTCGTAGAGACAGATACGCAGTATTTT
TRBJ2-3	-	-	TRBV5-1	CASTPGKPTDTQYF	TGCGCCAGCACCCCCGGGAAACCCACAGATACGCAGTATTTT
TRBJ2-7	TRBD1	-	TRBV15	CATSRRQGGVDEQYF	TGTGCCACCAGCCGGAGACAGGGGGGTGTGGACGAGCAGTACTTC
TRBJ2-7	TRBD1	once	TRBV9	CASSVTGGPGEQYF	TGTGCCAGCAGCGTAACAGGGGGACCGGGGGAGCAGTACTTC
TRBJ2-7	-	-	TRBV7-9	CASSLVGDSNSYEQYF	TGTGCCAGCAGCTTAGTGGGGGACTCAAACTCCTACGAGCAGTACTTC
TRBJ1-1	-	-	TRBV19	CASSKYAQGMSTEAFF	TGTGCCAGTAGTAAATATGCCCAGGGTATGAGCACTGAAGCTTTCTTT